A selection of T cell receptor beta chains follows, all from one sample in a study of vaccination and CD4 T cells after COVID-19. These receptors' antigens are unknown. MiXCR, run by TCRdb on the PCR reads, gives a single entry per CDR3 protein. This table has fewer than 20,000 distinct CDR3 sequences, about 54% appearing once. The source was cultured CD4+ T cells from blood, collected after SARS-CoV-2 vaccination. Receptors were obtained from a human donor with COVID-19. Both conserved end residues are part of each CDR3. D genes are given only for firm matches. Size is omitted from some rows. Given values are once, few, many or a class for expanded clones.

d_call clone_size j_call v_call cdr3_nt cdr3_aa
TRBD2 - TRBJ2-5 TRBV24-1 TGTGCCACCAGCAGGGGCGGGGGGCATCAAGAGACCCAGTACTTC CATSRGGGHQETQYF
- - TRBJ1-6 TRBV7-2 TGTGCCAGCTGTGAGGCCAGCCGGAATTCACCCCTCCACTTT CASCEASRNSPLHF
- - TRBJ2-4 TRBV28 TGTGCCAGCAGTTCCTCCTGGGGGTGGGACCTCAAAAACATTCAGTACTTC CASSSSWGWDLKNIQYF
TRBD1 few TRBJ2-5 TRBV30 TGTGCCTGGGACAGGGCTGAGACCCAGTACTTC CAWDRAETQYF
- - TRBJ1-5 TRBV23-1 TGCGCCAGCGCGCGTCCGGCGGGGACACAGCCCCAGCATTTT CASARPAGTQPQHF
- - TRBJ2-5 TRBV6-1 TGTGCCAGCAGTCCGAAGGCCAGGGGTTCGGAGACCCAGTACTTC CASSPKARGSETQYF
- - TRBJ2-2 TRBV15 TGTGCCACCAGCAGAGACCCGCCACAGGGAAGTTGGGGCACCGGGGAGCTGTTTTTT CATSRDPPQGSWGTGELFF
- - TRBJ2-6 TRBV27 TGTGCCAGCAGCCCCCCTTGGGTTGGGGCCAACGTCCTGACTTTC CASSPPWVGANVLTF
- - TRBJ1-1 TRBV10-3 TGTGCCATCCAGGAGGAAAGGGGATTCGGCACTGAAGCTTTCTTT CAIQEERGFGTEAFF
TRBD1 - TRBJ2-6 TRBV19 TGTGCCAATCTGGGACAGTCCTTCTCTGGGGCCAACGTCCTGACTTTC CANLGQSFSGANVLTF
- - TRBJ1-1 TRBV11-3 TGTGCCAGCAGCTTAGAGGGTTGGCTTGGGGACACTGAAGCTTTCTTT CASSLEGWLGDTEAFF
- few TRBJ2-5 TRBV20-1 TGCAGTGCTAGAGATCGAACGTCCAGGGAGACCCAGTACTTC CSARDRTSRETQYF
- - TRBJ2-4 TRBV28 TGTGCCAGCAGCCCCGGGGACGCCAAAAACATTCAGTACTTC CASSPGDAKNIQYF
- few TRBJ1-2 TRBV20-1 TGCAGTGCTAGAGATGATGCGACAGGTTATGGCTACACCTTC CSARDDATGYGYTF
- once TRBJ2-3 TRBV5-4 TGTGCCAGCAGCTTGCGACACACAGATACGCAGTATTTT CASSLRHTDTQYF
- - TRBJ1-1 TRBV12-3/TRBV12-4 TGTGCCAGCAGCCCCAGGGGCAGTGCGTACACTGAAGCTTTCTTT CASSPRGSAYTEAFF
- few TRBJ2-5 TRBV27 TGTGCCAGCAGTCCCGCCTTCCGTAGCGGCCAAGAGACCCAGTACTTC CASSPAFRSGQETQYF
- - TRBJ1-1 TRBV29-1 TGCAGCGGTAGACCCATGAACACTGAAGCTTTCTTT CSGRPMNTEAFF
TRBD2 few TRBJ2-1 TRBV20-1 TGCAGTGCTAAGCAGACTAGCGGGGGGGCAGGTGAGCAGTTCTTC CSAKQTSGGAGEQFF
TRBD1 - TRBJ2-7 TRBV10-3 TGTGCCAGCTCTGTCAGATGGGGTCCGGGACAGCATTCCTACGAGCAGTACTTC CASSVRWGPGQHSYEQYF
TRBD1 - TRBJ1-1 TRBV19 TGTGCCAGTAGTGTAGGGACAGGGGGCCCGGAAGCTTTCTTT CASSVGTGGPEAFF
TRBD1 - TRBJ2-2 TRBV11-2 TGTGCCAGCAGCCTGGGACAGTTGAAGACCGGGGAGCTGTTTTTT CASSLGQLKTGELFF
TRBD1 few TRBJ1-1 TRBV12-3/TRBV12-4 TGTGCCAGCAGTCCCAGGACAGGACGGAGCACTGAAGCTTTCTTT CASSPRTGRSTEAFF